These 32 T cell receptor beta chains came from one sample sequenced in a study of TIL therapy for anti-PD-1-resistant metastatic lung cancer. Sequencing used immunoSEQ v3. The table came from immunoSEQ multiplex PCR; TCRdb's copy has only in-frame clones and leaves some out. The data contain around 100,000 clones, 65% of them seen just once; the ten biggest clones take up roughly 9.8%. Time point denoted: pre-treatment sample, taken before nivolumab and TIL therapy. Most excised metastases sampled were pleural nodules or supraclavicular lymph nodes. The sequencing here drew on tumor tissue, taken at baseline. The receptors derive from a person aged 25-85 years with non-small cell lung cancer.

This sequence joins TRBV19 and TRBJ1-5, with 8 bases aligning to TRBD1. The V gene end was trimmed by 5 bases and the J gene end by 1 base; junction bases not matched to a gene: 4. The CDR3 is 15 residues long. CDR1 and CDR2 from the germline V gene are LNHDA and SQIVND (reference sequence). DNA for the CDR3: TGTGCCAGTAGTTTGACAGGGGACAGCAATCAGCCCCAGCATTTT. It is translated as CASSLTGDSNQPQHF.

This clone was counted a few times. The chain joins TRBV27 to TRBJ2-7; weak D call: TRBD2 (5 bases). The V end was cut by 3 bases, the J end by 0 bases, with 9 bases between. This CDR3 comprises 14 residues. Looked up from germline, CDR1 is MNHEY and CDR2 is SMNVEV (reference sequence). The CDR3, as DNA: TGTGCCAGCAGTTTGGACTCCCTCTCCTACGAGCAGTACTTC. Residues: CASSLDSLSYEQYF.

The rearrangement uses TRBV6-5 and TRBJ1-1; the D gene is possibly TRBD1 (6 bases). This CDR3 spans 15 amino acids. The germline CDR1 and CDR2 sequences are MNHEY and SVGAGI. The V and J ends lost 9 bases and 1 base respectively, with 18 bases between them. The CDR3 sequence: CASNEGTRRNTEAFF. The CDR3 bases are TGTGCCAGTAACGAGGGGACACGAAGGAACACTGAAGCTTTCTTT.

This chain uses TRBV7-9 with TRBJ2-1; D is possibly TRBD1 (6 bases). This CDR3 is built from 15 residues. With 2 bases removed from V and 1 base from J, the gap between germline ends came to 9 bases. CDR1 and CDR2 from the germline V gene are SEHNR and FQNEAQ (reference sequence). The CDR3 loop reads CASSLTGTSYNEQFF. CDR3 coding DNA: TGTGCCAGCAGCTTAACAGGGACATCCTACAATGAGCAGTTCTTC.

This chain uses TRBV14 with TRBJ2-5; 13 bases agree with TRBD2. The CDR3 extends over 18 amino acids. V gave up 0 bases and J gave up 5 bases; unmatched junction bases: 9. Germline-derived CDR1 and CDR2 are SGHDN and FVKESK. The DNA for the CDR3 is TGTGCCAGCAGCCAAGATCGACTAGCGGGAGGATTGGGGGAGACCCAGTACTTC. Protein sequence: CASSQDRLAGGLGETQYF.

V usage is TRBV12-2 and J usage is TRBJ2-3; TRBD2, the D gene given by the table, was not confirmed from the DNA. TRBV12-2 is a pseudogene. The length of the CDR3 is 16 residues. This CDR3 reads CATDLMSGDCTDTQYF. The CDR3 nucleotides read TGTGCAACCGATCTTATGTCGGGAGACTGCACAGATACGCAGTATTTT.

This clone was observed a single time. V is TRBV30 and J is TRBJ1-1; 7 bases are shared with TRBD1. Trimming at V came to 5 bases and at J to 2 bases, leaving 14 bases not matched to a gene. The CDR3 extends over 16 amino acids. Germline V gene data show CDR1 as GTSNPN and CDR2 as SVGIG (reference sequence). The CDR3 DNA reads TGTGCCTGGGGGTCGAGGAGGGAGGGGGCCAACACTGAAGCTTTCTTT. It translates to CAWGSRREGANTEAFF.

J is TRBJ2-7 and V is TRBV7-2, with 10 bases matching TRBD1. With 5 bases clipped from V and 2 bases from J, the junction kept 9 bases outside the gene matches. Germline V gene data show CDR1 as SGHTA and CDR2 as FQGNSA. This CDR3 contains 16 residues. The CDR3 here is CASSVSGTGEPYEQYF. The CDR3 region has the DNA TGTGCCAGCAGCGTCTCCGGGACAGGGGAGCCCTACGAGCAGTACTTC.

V is TRBV4-1 and J is TRBJ1-2; D not resolved. Germline V gene data show CDR1 as MGHRA and CDR2 as YSYEKL. The V end was cut by 1 base, the J end by 8 bases, with 14 bases between. The CDR3 extends over 14 amino acids. The CDR3 DNA reads as TGCGCCAGCAGCCAAGTTGGCGTATCCGGCGGCTACACCTTC. Encoded protein: CASSQVGVSGGYTF.

The J gene is TRBJ1-4, the V gene TRBV5-1; tentative D call: TRBD1 (5 bases). V was pared by 0 bases and J by 3 bases, with 12 bases between. CDR1 is SGHRS and CDR2 is YFSETQ in the germline V gene. The CDR3 has 16 amino acids. The CDR3 DNA is TGCGCCAGCAGCTTGGAATTTGACAGCCCTAATGAAAAACTGTTTTTT. Translated, it gives CASSLEFDSPNEKLFF. The variable domain in full, with the rest retrieved from reference TRBV5-1 and TRBJ1-4, is KAGVTQTPRYLIKTRGQQVTLSCSPISGHRSVSWYQQTPGQGLQFLFEYFSETQRNKGNFPGRFSGRQFSNSRSEMNVSTLELGDSALYLCASSLEFDSPNEKLFFGSGTQLSVL.

This chain joins TRBV4-3 and TRBJ1-5; TRBD1 agrees at 7 bases. Trimming removed 0 bases from V and 0 bases from J; junction bases left unmatched: 8. The CDR3 covers 18 residues. Germline CDR1 and CDR2: LGHNA and YSLEER. For the CDR3, the DNA is TGCGCCAGCAGCCAAGATTTGCCGGGACAGCATAGCAATCAGCCCCAGCATTTT. As protein: CASSQDLPGQHSNQPQHF.

V is TRBV11-2 and J is TRBJ2-6; TRBD1 aligns across 7 bases. This CDR3 has 17 amino acids. The germline V gene has CDR1 SGHAT and CDR2 FQNNGV. V dropped 2 bases and J dropped 2; count of bases not matched to a gene: 6. Written as DNA, the CDR3 is TGTGCCAGCAGCTTACCGAAGGGACAGACTGGGGCCAACGTCCTGACTTTC. Amino acid sequence: CASSLPKGQTGANVLTF.

This clone has more than one count but fewer than ten. The chain couples TRBV5-1 to TRBJ2-2; 9 nucleotides match TRBD1. The CDR3 loop spans 14 amino acids. Germline V gives CDR1 SGHRS, CDR2 YFSETQ. V was clipped by 3 bases and J by 4 bases; unmatched bases: 1. CDR3 coding DNA: TGCGCCAGCAGCTGGGGACAGGGCACCGGGGAGCTGTTTTTT. Translation gives CASSWGQGTGELFF.

The chain carries TRBV2 and TRBJ2-7; D unresolved. The V gene lost 9 bases and the J gene lost 4 bases, with 22 bases spanning the gap. The CDR3 has 15 amino acids. The germline V gene has CDR1 SNHLY and CDR2 FYNNEI. CDR3 region: CASFFPVGSRYEQYF. DNA for the CDR3: TGTGCCAGTTTTTTCCCCGTAGGTAGTCGGTACGAGCAGTACTTC.

The chain recombines TRBV5-1 with TRBJ2-1, with 11 bases that match TRBD2. V dropped 5 bases and J dropped 2; count of bases not matched to a gene: 6. The CDR3 consists of 16 residues. From germline, CDR1 is SGHRS and CDR2 YFSETQ. CDR3: CASRYLAGGPYNEQFF. DNA of the CDR3: TGCGCCAGCAGGTACTTAGCGGGGGGGCCCTACAATGAGCAGTTCTTC.

The chain is built from TRBV7-2 and TRBJ1-3, with 8 bases that match TRBD1. The V segment lost 4 bases and the J segment 0 bases; nucleotides outside the gene matches: 2. The CDR3 consists of 15 residues. Looked up from germline, CDR1 is SGHTA and CDR2 is FQGNSA. The CDR3 coding sequence is TGTGCCAGCAGCTCGACAGGGGACTCTGGAAACACCATATATTTT. Translated, it gives CASSSTGDSGNTIYF.

In its sample, this clone was seen once. The CDR3 spells CATGQNNQPQHF. CDR3 nucleotides: TGTGCCACGGGACAGAACAATCAGCCCCAGCATTTT. The genes are TRBV10-3 and TRBJ1-5, with TRBD1 matching over 7 bases. Trimming removed 10 bases from V and 3 bases from J; junction bases left unmatched: 3. Germline CDR1 reads ENHRY; CDR2 reads SYGVKD. The CDR3 is 12 residues long.

There are a few counts of this clone. This chain connects TRBV6-6 to TRBJ1-5; D remains ambiguous. V was pared by 5 bases and J by 6 bases, with 8 bases between. The CDR3 extends over 12 amino acids. Germline CDR1 is MNHNY and CDR2 is SVGAGI (reference sequence). The CDR3 protein is CASSPRGQPQHF. The CDR3 coding sequence is TGTGCCAGCAGTCCCCGAGGTCAGCCCCAGCATTTT.

J is TRBJ1-1 and V is TRBV29-1; D is undetermined. In germline, CDR1 is SQVTM, CDR2 ANQGSEA. With 2 bases removed from V and 3 bases from J, the gap between germline ends came to 10 bases. The CDR3 spans 13 residues. CDR3 in amino acids: CSVEQGLDTEAFF. CDR3 nucleotides: TGCAGCGTTGAACAAGGGTTGGACACTGAAGCTTTCTTT.

The rearrangement joins TRBV9 to TRBJ1-3; D ambiguous. The germline V gene has CDR1 SGDLS and CDR2 YYNGEE. CDR3 length equals 14 residues. V lost 0 bases and J 0 bases, leaving 4 bases between the germline ends. CDR3 loop: CASSVGDSGNTIYF. The CDR3 coding sequence is TGTGCCAGCAGCGTAGGGGACTCTGGAAACACCATATATTTT.

This chain links TRBV2 with TRBJ2-7; 15 bases agree with TRBD2. Per the germline V gene, CDR1 is SNHLY and CDR2 is FYNNEI. There are 16 residues in the CDR3. The V gene end was trimmed by 6 bases and the J gene end by 3 bases; junction bases not matched to a gene: 6. CDR3: CASRGGGLAGGYEQYF. In nucleotides, the CDR3 is TGTGCCAGCAGAGGGGGGGGACTAGCGGGAGGCTACGAGCAGTACTTC.

The chain couples TRBV3-1 (or the pseudogene TRBV3-2) to TRBJ2-6, with 8 bases lining up with TRBD1. The germline gives CDR1 LGHDT, CDR2 YNNKEL (reference sequence). J gave up 4 bases and V 7 bases, and 12 bases lay outside the gene matches. This CDR3 region has 17 residues. This chain's CDR3 is CASTKVRGRTGANVLTF. The CDR3 DNA follows: TGTGCCAGCACCAAAGTCAGGGGGCGTACAGGGGCCAACGTCCTGACTTTC.

The chain employs TRBV9 and TRBJ2-3, with TRBD2 matching 11 bases. This CDR3 is 17 amino acids long. Trimming removed 0 bases from V and 4 bases from J; junction bases left unmatched: 7. Germline CDR1 SGDLS, CDR2 YYNGEE. The CDR3 protein is CASSVGLAGGGADTQYF. The CDR3, as DNA: TGTGCCAGCAGCGTAGGGCTAGCGGGGGGCGGGGCAGATACGCAGTATTTT.

The rearrangement uses TRBV6-6 and TRBJ1-5; possibly TRBD1 for D (6 bases). The length of the CDR3 is 15 residues. The germline V and J ends were trimmed by 1 base and 3 bases, with 10 bases remaining between them. Germline-derived CDR1 and CDR2 are MNHNY and SVGAGI (reference sequence). This CDR3 reads CASSYFRTDNQPQHF. CDR3 bases: TGTGCCAGCAGTTACTTCCGGACAGACAATCAGCCCCAGCATTTT.

The CDR3 DNA sequence: TGTGCCAGCACCCTGGACAGGGGATCCTACGAGCAGTACTTC. It is translated as CASTLDRGSYEQYF. J is TRBJ2-7 and V is TRBV2; 9 nucleotides agree with TRBD1. With V trimmed by 7 bases and J by 1 base, 5 bases remained unmatched. The CDR3 has 14 residues. Germline CDR1 and CDR2: SNHLY and FYNNEI.

The chain links TRBV4-2 to TRBJ2-1; 16 nucleotides match TRBD2. Germline assignment: CDR1 LGHNA and CDR2 YNFKEQ. There are 20 residues in the CDR3. With 4 bases clipped from V and 2 bases from J, the junction kept 11 bases outside the gene matches. The CDR3 loop reads CASSRYGTSGRASAYNEQFF. The CDR3 bases are TGTGCCAGCAGCCGGTACGGGACTAGCGGGAGGGCCTCGGCCTACAATGAGCAGTTCTTC.

The chain carries TRBV7-2 and TRBJ2-1, with D possibly TRBD2 on 5 matching bases. With 3 bases removed from V and 8 bases from J, the gap between germline ends came to 20 bases. This CDR3 is built from 16 residues. CDR1 and CDR2 (germline): SGHTA, FQGNSA. The CDR3 here is CASSFGYGRGGYEQFF. The CDR3 DNA reads as TGTGCCAGCAGCTTCGGTTACGGCCGAGGAGGTTATGAGCAGTTCTTC.

The J gene is TRBJ1-1, the V gene TRBV19, with 8 positions matching TRBD1. The V gene's germline CDR1 is LNHDA and CDR2 SQIVND (reference sequence). CDR3 size: 14 residues. The J segment lost 0 bases and the V segment lost 7 bases, leaving 4 bases of the junction unmatched. The chain's CDR3 is CASIRGPMNTEAFF. Written as DNA, the CDR3 is TGTGCCAGTATCAGGGGGCCAATGAACACTGAAGCTTTCTTT.

The V and J genes are TRBV6-5 and TRBJ2-7, with no clear D. From germline, CDR1 is MNHEY and CDR2 SVGAGI. This CDR3 contains 12 residues. V was pared by 5 bases and J by 2 bases, with 7 bases between. The DNA of the CDR3 is TGTGCCAGCAGTCTACGCACCTACGAGCAGTACTTC. This sequence encodes CASSLRTYEQYF.

The rearrangement uses TRBV7-8 and TRBJ1-2; D possibly corresponds to TRBD1 (5 bases). Germline values: CDR1 SGHVS, CDR2 FQNEAQ. The CDR3 totals 16 residues. Trimming took 2 bases from V and 8 from J, leaving 21 bases between them. CDR3 nucleotide sequence: TGTGCCAGCAGCTTAAGGCAGGGTGTAGACTTATGGGGCTACACCTTC. This gives the protein CASSLRQGVDLWGYTF.

This chain connects TRBV7-3 to TRBJ1-1; D uncertain. Deletions cut 5 bases from V and 6 bases from J, with 13 bases between. This CDR3 comprises 13 residues. Germline-derived CDR1 and CDR2 are SGHTA and FQGTGA. Here the CDR3 DNA reads TGTGCCAGCAGCACCAGCCCCGGGGCTGAAGCTTTCTTT. Protein sequence: CASSTSPGAEAFF.

The V and J genes are TRBV15 and TRBJ2-7, with 8 bases matching TRBD1. Germline loops: CDR1 LNHNV, CDR2 YYDKDF (reference sequence). Trimming at V came to 1 base and at J to 3 bases, leaving 5 bases not matched to a gene. The CDR3 has 15 residues. The CDR3 sequence: CATSRGQGPIYEQYF. CDR3 nucleotide sequence: TGTGCCACCAGCAGAGGACAGGGGCCGATCTACGAGCAGTACTTC.